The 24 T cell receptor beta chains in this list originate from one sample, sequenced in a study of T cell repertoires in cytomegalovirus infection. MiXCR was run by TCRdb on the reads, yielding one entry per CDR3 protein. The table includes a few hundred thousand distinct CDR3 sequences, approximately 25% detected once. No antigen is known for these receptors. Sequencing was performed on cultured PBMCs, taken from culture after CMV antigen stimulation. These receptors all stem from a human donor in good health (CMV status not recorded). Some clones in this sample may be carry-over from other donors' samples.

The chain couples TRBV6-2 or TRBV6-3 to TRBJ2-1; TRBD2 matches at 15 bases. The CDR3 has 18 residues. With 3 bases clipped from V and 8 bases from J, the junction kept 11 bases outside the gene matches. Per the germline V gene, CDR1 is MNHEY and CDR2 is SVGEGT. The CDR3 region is CASSYSKGLAGGMDEQFF. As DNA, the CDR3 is TGTGCCAGCAGTTATTCCAAGGGACTAGCGGGAGGAATGGATGAGCAGTTCTTC.

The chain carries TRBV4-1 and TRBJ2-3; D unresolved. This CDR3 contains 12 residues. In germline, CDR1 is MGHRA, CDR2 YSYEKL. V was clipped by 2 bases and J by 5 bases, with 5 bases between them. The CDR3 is CASSQWGDTQYF. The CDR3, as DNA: TGCGCCAGCAGCCAATGGGGAGATACGCAGTATTTT.

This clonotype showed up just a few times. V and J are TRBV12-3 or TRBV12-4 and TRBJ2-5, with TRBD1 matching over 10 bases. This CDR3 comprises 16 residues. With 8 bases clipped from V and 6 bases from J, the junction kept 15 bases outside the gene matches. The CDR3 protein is CASGAGTGAPVKTQYF. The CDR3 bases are TGTGCCAGCGGCGCCGGGACAGGGGCCCCGGTAAAGACCCAGTACTTC.

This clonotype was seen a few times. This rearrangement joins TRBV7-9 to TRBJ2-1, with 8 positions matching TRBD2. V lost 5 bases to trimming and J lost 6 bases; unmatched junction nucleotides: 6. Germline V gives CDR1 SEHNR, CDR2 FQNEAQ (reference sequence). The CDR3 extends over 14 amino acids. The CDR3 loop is CASSRTGGRNEQFF. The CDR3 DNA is TGTGCCAGCAGCAGAACGGGAGGGCGCAATGAGCAGTTCTTC.

The CDR3 is CASSPNFGGIYGYTF. The CDR3 DNA follows: TGTGCCAGCAGTCCAAATTTCGGGGGCATCTATGGCTACACCTTC. The chain recombines TRBV12-3 or TRBV12-4 with TRBJ1-2; D possibly corresponds to TRBD1 (6 bases). Trimming stripped 5 bases from V and 4 bases from J, with 17 bases between. This CDR3 has 15 amino acids.

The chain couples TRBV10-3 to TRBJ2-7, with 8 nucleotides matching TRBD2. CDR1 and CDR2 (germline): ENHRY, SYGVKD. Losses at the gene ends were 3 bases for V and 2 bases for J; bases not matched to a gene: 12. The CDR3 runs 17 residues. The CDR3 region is CAISDRSRREVPYEQYV. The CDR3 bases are TGTGCCATCAGTGACCGATCGCGGCGGGAGGTTCCCTACGAGCAGTACGTC.

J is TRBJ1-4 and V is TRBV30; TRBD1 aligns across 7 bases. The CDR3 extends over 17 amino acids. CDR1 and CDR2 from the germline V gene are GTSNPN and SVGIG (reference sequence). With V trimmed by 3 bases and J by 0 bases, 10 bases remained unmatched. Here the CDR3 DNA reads TGTGCCTGGAGCCAAGCAGGGGGAGCAGCAACTAATGAAAAACTGTTTTTT. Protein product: CAWSQAGGAATNEKLFF.

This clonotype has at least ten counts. CDR3 sequence: CASSQRMASGSYEQYF. The CDR3 DNA reads TGTGCCAGCAGCCAGAGGATGGCTAGCGGGAGCTACGAGCAGTACTTC. V usage is TRBV7-6 and J usage is TRBJ2-7; 10 nucleotides match TRBD2. Looked up from germline, CDR1 is SGHVS and CDR2 is FNYEAQ. CDR3 length equals 16 residues. Losses at the gene ends were 5 bases for V and 3 bases for J; bases not matched to a gene: 10.

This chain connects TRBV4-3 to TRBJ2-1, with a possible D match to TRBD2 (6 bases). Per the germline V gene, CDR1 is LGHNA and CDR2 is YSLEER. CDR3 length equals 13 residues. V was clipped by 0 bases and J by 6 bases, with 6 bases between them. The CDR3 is CASSQEEGNEQFF. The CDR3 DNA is TGCGCCAGCAGCCAAGAGGAGGGCAATGAGCAGTTCTTC.

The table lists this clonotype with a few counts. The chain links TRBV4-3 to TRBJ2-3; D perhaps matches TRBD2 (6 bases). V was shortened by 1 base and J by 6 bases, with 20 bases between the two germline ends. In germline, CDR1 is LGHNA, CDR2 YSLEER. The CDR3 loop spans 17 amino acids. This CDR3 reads CASSQVSGSEFADTQYF. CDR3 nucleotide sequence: TGCGCCAGCAGCCAAGTTAGCGGTAGTGAGTTCGCGGATACGCAGTATTTT.

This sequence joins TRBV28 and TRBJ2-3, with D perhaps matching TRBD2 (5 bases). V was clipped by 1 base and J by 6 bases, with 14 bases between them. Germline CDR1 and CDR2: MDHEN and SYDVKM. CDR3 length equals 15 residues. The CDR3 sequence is CASSLSDRVADTQYF. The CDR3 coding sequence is TGTGCCAGCAGTTTATCTGATCGGGTAGCGGATACGCAGTATTTT. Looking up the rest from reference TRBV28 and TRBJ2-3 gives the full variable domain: DVKVTQSSRYLVKRTGEKVFLECVQDMDHENMFWYRQDPGLGLRLIYFSYDVKMKEKGDIPEGYSVSREKKERFSLILESASTNQTSMYLCASSLSDRVADTQYFGPGTRLTVL.

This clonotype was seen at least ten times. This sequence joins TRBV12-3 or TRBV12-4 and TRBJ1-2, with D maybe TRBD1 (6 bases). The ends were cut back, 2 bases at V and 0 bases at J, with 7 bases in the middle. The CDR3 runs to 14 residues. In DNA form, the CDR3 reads TGTGCCAGCAGTTTACAGGGGTCTAACTATGGCTACACCTTC. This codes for CASSLQGSNYGYTF.

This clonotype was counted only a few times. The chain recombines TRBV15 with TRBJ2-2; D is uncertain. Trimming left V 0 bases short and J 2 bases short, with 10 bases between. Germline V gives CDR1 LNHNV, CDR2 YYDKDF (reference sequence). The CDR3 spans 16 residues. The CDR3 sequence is CATSRDEPVNTGELFF. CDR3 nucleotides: TGTGCCACCAGCAGAGATGAACCAGTTAACACCGGGGAGCTGTTTTTT.

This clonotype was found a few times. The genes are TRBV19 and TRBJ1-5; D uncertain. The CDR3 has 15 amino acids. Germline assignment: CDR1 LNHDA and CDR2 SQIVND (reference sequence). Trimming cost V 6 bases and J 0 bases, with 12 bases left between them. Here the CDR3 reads CASRLQVNSNQPQHF. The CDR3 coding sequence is TGTGCCAGTAGGTTGCAGGTCAATAGCAATCAGCCCCAGCATTTT.

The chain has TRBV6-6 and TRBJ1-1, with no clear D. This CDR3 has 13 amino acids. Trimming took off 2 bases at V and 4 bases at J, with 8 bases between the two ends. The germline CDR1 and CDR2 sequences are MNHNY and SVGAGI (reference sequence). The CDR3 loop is CASSYGGVTEAFF. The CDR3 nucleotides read TGTGCCAGCAGTTACGGCGGGGTCACTGAAGCTTTCTTT.

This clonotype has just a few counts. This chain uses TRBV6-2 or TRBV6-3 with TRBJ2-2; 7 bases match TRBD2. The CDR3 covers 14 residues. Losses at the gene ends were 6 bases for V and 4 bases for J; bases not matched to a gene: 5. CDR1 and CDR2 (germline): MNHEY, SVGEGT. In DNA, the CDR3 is TGTGCCAGCAGCCGACTAGCTGGCACCGGGGAGCTGTTTTTT. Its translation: CASSRLAGTGELFF.

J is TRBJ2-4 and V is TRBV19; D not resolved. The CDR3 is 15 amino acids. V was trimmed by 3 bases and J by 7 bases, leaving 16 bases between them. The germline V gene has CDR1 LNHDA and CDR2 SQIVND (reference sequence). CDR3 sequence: CASSIVQTSMNIQYF. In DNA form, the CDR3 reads TGTGCCAGTAGTATCGTACAGACGAGCATGAACATTCAGTACTTC.

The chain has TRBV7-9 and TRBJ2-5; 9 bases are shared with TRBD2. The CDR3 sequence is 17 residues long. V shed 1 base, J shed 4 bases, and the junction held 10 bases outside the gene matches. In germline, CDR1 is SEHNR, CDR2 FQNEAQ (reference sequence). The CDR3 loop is CASSLEWRAGGRETQYF. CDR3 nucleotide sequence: TGTGCCAGCAGCTTAGAATGGCGAGCGGGAGGTCGAGAGACCCAGTACTTC.

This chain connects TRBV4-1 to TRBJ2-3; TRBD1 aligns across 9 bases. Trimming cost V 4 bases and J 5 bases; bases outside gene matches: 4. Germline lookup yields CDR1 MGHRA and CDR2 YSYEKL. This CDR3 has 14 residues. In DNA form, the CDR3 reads TGCGCCAGCAGCCGGGACAGGGAAGAAGATACGCAGTATTTT. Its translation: CASSRDREEDTQYF.

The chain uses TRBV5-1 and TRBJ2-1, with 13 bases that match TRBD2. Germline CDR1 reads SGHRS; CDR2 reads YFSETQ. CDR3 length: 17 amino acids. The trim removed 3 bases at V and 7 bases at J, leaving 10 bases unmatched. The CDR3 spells CASSSRQGLAGPNEQFF. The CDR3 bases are TGCGCCAGCAGCTCCCGACAGGGACTAGCGGGGCCTAATGAGCAGTTCTTC.

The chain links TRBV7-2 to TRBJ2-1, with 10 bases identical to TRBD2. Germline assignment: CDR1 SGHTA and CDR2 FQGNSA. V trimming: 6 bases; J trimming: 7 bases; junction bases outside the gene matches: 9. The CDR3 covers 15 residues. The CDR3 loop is CASRIKGLARNEQFF. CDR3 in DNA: TGTGCCAGCAGGATCAAGGGACTAGCGCGGAATGAGCAGTTCTTC.

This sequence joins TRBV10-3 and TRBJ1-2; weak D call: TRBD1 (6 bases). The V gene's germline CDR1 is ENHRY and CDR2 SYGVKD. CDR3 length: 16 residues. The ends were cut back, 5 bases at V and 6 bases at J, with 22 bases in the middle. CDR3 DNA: TGTGCCATCAGTCCCCGGGGAACAGGGTCAGAGGATGGCTACACCTTC. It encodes CAISPRGTGSEDGYTF.

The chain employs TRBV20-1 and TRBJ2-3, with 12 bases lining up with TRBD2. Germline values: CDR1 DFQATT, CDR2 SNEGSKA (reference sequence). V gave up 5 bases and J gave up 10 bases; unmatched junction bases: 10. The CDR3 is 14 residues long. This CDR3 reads CSAGTSGPLKAQYF. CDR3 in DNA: TGCAGTGCTGGGACTAGCGGGCCTTTAAAGGCGCAGTATTTT.

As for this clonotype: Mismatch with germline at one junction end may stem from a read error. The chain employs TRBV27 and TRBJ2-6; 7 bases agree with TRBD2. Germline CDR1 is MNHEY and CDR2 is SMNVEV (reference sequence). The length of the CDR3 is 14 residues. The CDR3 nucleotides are TGTGCCAGCAGTGTCGCGGGGAGGGCCGACGTCCTGACTTTC. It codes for CASSVAGRADVLTF.